The 15 T cell receptor beta chains below come from one sample, sequenced in a study of cytomegalovirus exposure and HLA in healthy donors. Using immunoSEQ multiplex PCR, the repertoire was profiled, and TCRdb retains in-frame clones only, with some absent. The sample yields 30,000 to 40,000 clones, about 93% seen once. Material: PBMCs. The receptors shown here come from a man younger than 35 in good health and CMV-seronegative.

This chain links TRBV27 with TRBJ2-7, with 12 nucleotides matching TRBD2. CDR1 is MNHEY, CDR2 SMNVEV, per germline (reference sequence). The CDR3 sequence is 15 residues long. After removal of 6 bases from V and 2 bases from J, the junction contained 5 bases not matched to a gene. CDR3 bases: TGTGCCAGCAGGCGCCCTAGCGGGGGGGCCTACGAGCAGTACTTC. It encodes CASRRPSGGAYEQYF.

V gene TRBV18 combines with J gene TRBJ1-3; TRBD1 aligns across 12 bases. The CDR3 covers 16 residues. Trimming cost V 3 bases and J 2 bases; bases outside gene matches: 2. Germline CDR1 reads KGHSH; CDR2 reads LQKENI. The chain's CDR3 is CASSPGQGATGNTIYF. For the CDR3, the DNA is TGTGCCAGCTCACCGGGACAGGGGGCTACTGGAAACACCATATATTTT.

The rearrangement uses TRBV30 and TRBJ1-1, with D uncertain. Germline loops: CDR1 GTSNPN, CDR2 SVGIG (reference sequence). The CDR3 runs 14 residues. The V and J ends lost 7 bases and 0 bases respectively, with 15 bases between them. CDR3 region: CAYLPANMNTEAFF. The CDR3 DNA reads TGTGCCTACCTGCCCGCCAACATGAACACTGAAGCTTTCTTT.

This clone appeared a single time. V gene TRBV10-1 combines with J gene TRBJ2-5; no firm D call. V was pared by 4 bases and J by 3 bases, with 12 bases between. The CDR3 sequence is 14 residues long. Germline-derived CDR1 and CDR2 are WNHNN and SYGVQD (reference sequence). The CDR3 sequence: CASSGSRSEETQYF. The CDR3 coding sequence is TGCGCCAGCAGTGGATCTCGCTCAGAAGAGACCCAGTACTTC.

This clone was seen only once. The chain uses TRBV7-2 and TRBJ2-2; 9 nucleotides match TRBD1. After removal of 3 bases from V and 8 bases from J, the junction contained 13 bases not matched to a gene. This CDR3 is 17 amino acids long. In germline, CDR1 is SGHTA, CDR2 FQGNSA. The CDR3 is CASSFRDRAFRGGELFF. As DNA, the CDR3 is TGTGCCAGCAGCTTCCGGGACAGGGCGTTTAGAGGGGGGGAGCTGTTTTTT.

V usage is TRBV7-2 and J usage is TRBJ2-3, with D possibly TRBD2 on 6 matching bases. From germline, CDR1 is SGHTA and CDR2 FQGNSA. The CDR3 contains 15 residues. Trimming left V 4 bases short and J 2 bases short, with 13 bases between. This chain's CDR3 is CASSSRDSNTDTQYF. CDR3 DNA sequence: TGTGCCAGCAGCTCCCGGGACTCAAACACAGATACGCAGTATTTT.

With regard to this clone: Other nucleotide sequences in the sample specify the same CDR3. The chain joins TRBV11-2 to TRBJ2-7; 7 positions agree with TRBD1. The CDR3 runs to 14 residues. The V gene's germline CDR1 is SGHAT and CDR2 FQNNGV. V shed 5 bases and J 2 bases; nucleotides not matched to a gene: 6. This CDR3 is CASSHTGTAYEQYF. The CDR3 nucleotides are TGTGCCAGCAGCCACACCGGGACAGCCTACGAGCAGTACTTC.

V is TRBV10-3 and J is TRBJ1-2; 11 nucleotides align to TRBD1. Germline loops: CDR1 ENHRY, CDR2 SYGVKD. Trimming took 4 bases from V and 5 from J; bases not matched to a gene: 0. This CDR3 spans 13 amino acids. CDR3: CAISGDRGYGYTF. The CDR3 DNA follows: TGTGCCATCAGTGGGGACAGGGGGTATGGCTACACCTTC.

The chain is built from TRBV19 and TRBJ1-1; TRBD1 is a possible D gene (5 bases). The V gene's germline CDR1 is LNHDA and CDR2 SQIVND (reference sequence). There are 15 residues in the CDR3. The germline V and J ends were trimmed by 3 bases and 1 base, with 12 bases remaining between them. The CDR3 DNA follows: TGTGCCAGTAGTATGATCGATCAGGGGAACACTGAAGCTTTCTTT. Translating gives CASSMIDQGNTEAFF.

This chain uses TRBV6-5 with TRBJ1-3; D is undetermined. CDR1 is MNHEY and CDR2 is SVGAGI in the germline V gene. The CDR3 is 13 amino acids. The V gene lost 5 bases and the J gene lost 2 bases, with 7 bases spanning the gap. The CDR3 loop reads CASSSTPGNTIYF. For the CDR3, the DNA is TGTGCCAGCAGTAGCACGCCTGGAAACACCATATATTTT.

The chain employs TRBV9 and TRBJ1-1, with D tentatively TRBD1 (6 bases). V was trimmed by 3 bases and J by 5 bases, leaving 14 bases between them. The CDR3 loop spans 14 amino acids. Germline V gene sequence: CDR1 SGDLS, CDR2 YYNGEE. The CDR3 bases are TGTGCCAGCAGCGCACGGGCAGGGGTTACTGAAGCTTTCTTT. It translates to CASSARAGVTEAFF. The variable domain in full, with the rest retrieved from reference TRBV9 and TRBJ1-1, is DSGVTQTPKHLITATGQRVTLRCSPRSGDLSVYWYQQSLDQGLQFLIQYYNGEERAKGNILERFSAQQFPDLHSELNLSSLELGDSALYFCASSARAGVTEAFFGQGTRLTVV.

The rearrangement joins TRBV27 to TRBJ2-7; TRBD2 agrees at 9 bases. This CDR3 comprises 17 residues. CDR1 is MNHEY, CDR2 SMNVEV, per germline (reference sequence). V lost 6 bases, J lost 6 bases, and 18 bases stayed unmatched. Here the CDR3 DNA reads TGTGCCAGCAGCCCCAGCCCCGAGTTAGCGGGAGTAGGCGAGCAGTACTTC. Residues: CASSPSPELAGVGEQYF.

This clone has a single count. The chain links TRBV7-2 to TRBJ2-7; D may be TRBD2 (7 bases). V lost 5 bases and J 3 bases, leaving 14 bases between the germline ends. From germline, CDR1 is SGHTA and CDR2 FQGNSA. The CDR3 length is 14 residues. The CDR3 protein is CASSPRGALYEQYF. The DNA of the CDR3 is TGTGCCAGCAGCCCTCGGGGGGCCCTCTACGAGCAGTACTTC.

The V call is TRBV27, the J call TRBJ2-7; a weak D match, TRBD2 (6 bases). V lost 10 bases and J lost 3, with 19 bases in between. Looked up from germline, CDR1 is MNHEY and CDR2 is SMNVEV (reference sequence). The CDR3 totals 14 residues. CDR3 DNA sequence: TGTGCCACCTCTCCGGGAGTGGGGGTCTACGAGCAGTACTTC. The encoded protein is CATSPGVGVYEQYF.

The rearrangement links TRBV6-6 to TRBJ2-7; possibly TRBD1 for D (6 bases). This CDR3 has 15 amino acids. Germline lookup yields CDR1 MNHNY and CDR2 SVGAGI (reference sequence). The V end lost 2 bases, the J end lost 2 bases, and 13 bases lay between the germline ends. The CDR3 protein is CASSYPRRGAYEQYF. CDR3 DNA sequence: TGTGCCAGCAGTTACCCACGCAGGGGAGCCTACGAGCAGTACTTC.